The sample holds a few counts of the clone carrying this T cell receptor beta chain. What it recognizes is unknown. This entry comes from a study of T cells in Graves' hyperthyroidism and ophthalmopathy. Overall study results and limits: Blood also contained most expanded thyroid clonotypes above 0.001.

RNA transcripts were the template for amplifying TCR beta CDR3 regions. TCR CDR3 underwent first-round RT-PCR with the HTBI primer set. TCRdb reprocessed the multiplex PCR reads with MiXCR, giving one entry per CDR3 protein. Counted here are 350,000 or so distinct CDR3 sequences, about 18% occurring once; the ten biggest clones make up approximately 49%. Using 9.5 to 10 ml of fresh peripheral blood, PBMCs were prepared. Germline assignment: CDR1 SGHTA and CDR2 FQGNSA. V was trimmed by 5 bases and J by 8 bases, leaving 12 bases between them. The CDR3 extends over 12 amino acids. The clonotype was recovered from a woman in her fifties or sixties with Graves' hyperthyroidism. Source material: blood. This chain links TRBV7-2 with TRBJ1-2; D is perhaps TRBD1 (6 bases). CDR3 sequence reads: CASSGNREGYTF. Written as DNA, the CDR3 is TGTGCCAGCAGCGGTAACAGGGAGGGCTACACCTTC.